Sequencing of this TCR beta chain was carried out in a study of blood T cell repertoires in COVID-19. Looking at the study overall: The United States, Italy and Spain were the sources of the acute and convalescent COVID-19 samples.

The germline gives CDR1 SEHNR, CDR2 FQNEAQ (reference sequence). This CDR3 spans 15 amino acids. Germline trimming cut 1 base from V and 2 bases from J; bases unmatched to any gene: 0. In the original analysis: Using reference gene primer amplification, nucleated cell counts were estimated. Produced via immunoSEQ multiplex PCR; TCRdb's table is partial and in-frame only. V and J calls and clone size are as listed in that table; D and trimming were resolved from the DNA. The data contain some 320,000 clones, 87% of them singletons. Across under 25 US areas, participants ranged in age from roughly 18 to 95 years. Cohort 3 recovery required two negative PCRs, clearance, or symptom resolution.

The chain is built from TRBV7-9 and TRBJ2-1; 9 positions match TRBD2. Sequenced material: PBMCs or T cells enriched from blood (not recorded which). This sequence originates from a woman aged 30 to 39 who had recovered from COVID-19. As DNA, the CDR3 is TGTGCCAGCAGCTTAGGCGGGGGGGCCTACAATGAGCAGTTCTTC. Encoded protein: CASSLGGGAYNEQFF.